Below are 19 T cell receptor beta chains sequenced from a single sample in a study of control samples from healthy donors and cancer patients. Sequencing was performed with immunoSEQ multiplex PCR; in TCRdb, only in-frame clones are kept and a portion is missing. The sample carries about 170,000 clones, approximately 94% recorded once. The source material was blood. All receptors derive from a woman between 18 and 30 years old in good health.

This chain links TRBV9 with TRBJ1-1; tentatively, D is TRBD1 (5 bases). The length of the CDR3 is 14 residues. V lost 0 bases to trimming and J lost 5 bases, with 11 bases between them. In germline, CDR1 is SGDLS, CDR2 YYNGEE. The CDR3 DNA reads TGTGCCAGCAGCGTAGGTCAGGGTCGGACTGAAGCTTTCTTT. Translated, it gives CASSVGQGRTEAFF.

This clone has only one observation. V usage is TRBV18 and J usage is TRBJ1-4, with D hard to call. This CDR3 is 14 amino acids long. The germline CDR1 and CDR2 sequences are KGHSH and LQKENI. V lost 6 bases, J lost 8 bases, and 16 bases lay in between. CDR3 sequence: CASSLSRDGEKLFF. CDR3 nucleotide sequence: TGTGCCAGCTCCCTGTCGAGGGATGGGGAAAAACTGTTTTTT.

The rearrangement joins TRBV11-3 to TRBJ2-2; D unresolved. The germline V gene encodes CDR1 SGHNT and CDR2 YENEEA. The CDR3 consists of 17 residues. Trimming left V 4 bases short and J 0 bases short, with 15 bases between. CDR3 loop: CASSSFDSRPNTGELFF. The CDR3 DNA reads TGTGCCAGCAGCTCGTTCGACTCTAGGCCGAACACCGGGGAGCTGTTTTTT.

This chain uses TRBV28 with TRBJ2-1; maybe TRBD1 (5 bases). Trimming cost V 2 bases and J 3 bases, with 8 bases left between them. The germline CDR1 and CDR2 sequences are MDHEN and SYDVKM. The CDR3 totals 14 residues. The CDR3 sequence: CASSLRTNYNEQFF. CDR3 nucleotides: TGTGCCAGCAGTTTAAGGACAAACTACAATGAGCAGTTCTTC.

The CDR3: CASSFSPGPRQAFF. The CDR3 coding sequence is TGTGCCAGCAGTTTTTCCCCGGGCCCGAGACAAGCTTTCTTT. The chain recombines TRBV27 with TRBJ1-1; D gene uncertain. CDR1 and CDR2 from the germline V gene are MNHEY and SMNVEV (reference sequence). V lost 3 bases and J lost 9, with 17 bases in between. This CDR3 spans 14 amino acids.

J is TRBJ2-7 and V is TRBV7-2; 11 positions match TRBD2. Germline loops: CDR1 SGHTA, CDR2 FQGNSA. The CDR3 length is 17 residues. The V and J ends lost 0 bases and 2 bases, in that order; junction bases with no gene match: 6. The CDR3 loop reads CASSLAGLAADPYEQYF. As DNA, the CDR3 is TGTGCCAGCAGCTTAGCGGGACTAGCGGCGGACCCCTACGAGCAGTACTTC.

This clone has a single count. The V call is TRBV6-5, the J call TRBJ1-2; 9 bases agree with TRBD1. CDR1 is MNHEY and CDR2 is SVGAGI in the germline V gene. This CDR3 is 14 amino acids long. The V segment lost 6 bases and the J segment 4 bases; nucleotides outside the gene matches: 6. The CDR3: CASSRDRDLYGYTF. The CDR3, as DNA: TGTGCCAGCAGCCGGGACAGGGACCTCTATGGCTACACCTTC.

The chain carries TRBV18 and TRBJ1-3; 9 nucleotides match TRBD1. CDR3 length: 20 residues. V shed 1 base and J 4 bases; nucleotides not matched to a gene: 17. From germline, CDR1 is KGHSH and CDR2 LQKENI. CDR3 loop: CASSPLRGTGSEVGGNTIYF. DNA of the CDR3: TGTGCCAGCTCACCACTTCGCGGGACAGGGTCTGAGGTGGGAGGAAACACCATATATTTT.

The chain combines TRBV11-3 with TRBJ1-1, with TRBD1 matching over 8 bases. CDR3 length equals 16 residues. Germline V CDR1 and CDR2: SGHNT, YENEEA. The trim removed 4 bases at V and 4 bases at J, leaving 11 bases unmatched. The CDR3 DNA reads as TGTGCCAGCAGCTCCAGCTACGGAGGACAGGGCACTGAAGCTTTCTTT. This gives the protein CASSSSYGGQGTEAFF.

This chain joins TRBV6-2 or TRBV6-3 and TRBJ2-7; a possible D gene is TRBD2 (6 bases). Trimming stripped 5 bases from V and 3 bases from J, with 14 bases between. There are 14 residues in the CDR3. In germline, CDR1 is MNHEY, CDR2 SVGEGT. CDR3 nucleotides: TGTGCCAGCAGTGACTGGGGGGTGGGCTACGAGCAGTACTTC. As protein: CASSDWGVGYEQYF.

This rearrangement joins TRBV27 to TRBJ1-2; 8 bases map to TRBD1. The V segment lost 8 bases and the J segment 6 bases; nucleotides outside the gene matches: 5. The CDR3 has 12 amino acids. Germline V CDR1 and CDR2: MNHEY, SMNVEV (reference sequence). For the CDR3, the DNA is TGTGCCAGCTCCACAGGGGGTCATGGCTACACCTTC. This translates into CASSTGGHGYTF.

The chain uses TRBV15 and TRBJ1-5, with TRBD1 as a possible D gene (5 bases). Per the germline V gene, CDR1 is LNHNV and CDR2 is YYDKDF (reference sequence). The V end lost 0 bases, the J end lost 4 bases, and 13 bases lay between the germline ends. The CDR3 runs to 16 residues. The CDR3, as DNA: TGTGCCACCAGCAGAGATGCGGGACGGGTAAATCAGCCCCAGCATTTT. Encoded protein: CATSRDAGRVNQPQHF.

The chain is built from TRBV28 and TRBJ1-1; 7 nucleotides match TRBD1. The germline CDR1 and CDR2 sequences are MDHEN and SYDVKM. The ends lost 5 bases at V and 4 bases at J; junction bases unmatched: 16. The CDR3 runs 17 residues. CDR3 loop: CASSLSEQGPVGTEAFF. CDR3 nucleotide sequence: TGTGCCAGCAGTCTCTCCGAACAGGGGCCCGTGGGCACTGAAGCTTTCTTT. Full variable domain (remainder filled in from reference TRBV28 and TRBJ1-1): DVKVTQSSRYLVKRTGEKVFLECVQDMDHENMFWYRQDPGLGLRLIYFSYDVKMKEKGDIPEGYSVSREKKERFSLILESASTNQTSMYLCASSLSEQGPVGTEAFFGQGTRLTVV.

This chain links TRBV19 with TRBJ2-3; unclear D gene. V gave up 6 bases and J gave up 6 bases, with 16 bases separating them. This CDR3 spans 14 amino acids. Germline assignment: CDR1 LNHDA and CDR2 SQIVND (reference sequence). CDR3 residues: CASSISRVGDTQYF. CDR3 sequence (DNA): TGTGCCAGTAGCATATCAAGGGTTGGGGATACGCAGTATTTT.

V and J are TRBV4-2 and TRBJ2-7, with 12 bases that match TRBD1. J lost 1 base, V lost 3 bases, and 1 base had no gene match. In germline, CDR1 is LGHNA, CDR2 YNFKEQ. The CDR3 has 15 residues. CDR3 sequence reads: CASSQGQGASYEQYF. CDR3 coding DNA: TGTGCCAGCAGCCAGGGACAGGGGGCTTCCTACGAGCAGTACTTC.

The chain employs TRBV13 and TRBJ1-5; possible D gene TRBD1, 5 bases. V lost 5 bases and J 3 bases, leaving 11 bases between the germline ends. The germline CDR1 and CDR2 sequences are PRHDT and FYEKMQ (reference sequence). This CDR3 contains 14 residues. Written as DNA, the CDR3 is TGTGCCAGCAGCGCCTCAGGGAACAATCAGCCCCAGCATTTT. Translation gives CASSASGNNQPQHF.

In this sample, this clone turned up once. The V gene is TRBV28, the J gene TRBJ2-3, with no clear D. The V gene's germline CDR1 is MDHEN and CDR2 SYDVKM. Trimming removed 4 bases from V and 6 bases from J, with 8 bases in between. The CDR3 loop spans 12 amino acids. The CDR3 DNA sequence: TGTGCCAGCAGTTCATACGGGGATACGCAGTATTTT. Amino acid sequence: CASSSYGDTQYF.

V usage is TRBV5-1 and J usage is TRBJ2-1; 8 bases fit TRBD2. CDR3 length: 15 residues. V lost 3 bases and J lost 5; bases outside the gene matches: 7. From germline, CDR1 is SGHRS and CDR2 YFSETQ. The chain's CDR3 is CASSSGLERNNEQFF. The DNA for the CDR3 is TGCGCCAGCAGCTCGGGACTAGAGCGTAACAATGAGCAGTTCTTC.

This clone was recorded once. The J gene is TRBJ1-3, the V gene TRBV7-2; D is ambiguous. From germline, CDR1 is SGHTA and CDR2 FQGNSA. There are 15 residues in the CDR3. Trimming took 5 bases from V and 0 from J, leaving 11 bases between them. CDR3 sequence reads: CASSVQPSSGNTIYF. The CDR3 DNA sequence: TGTGCCAGCAGCGTTCAACCGAGCTCTGGAAACACCATATATTTT.